This is a list of T cell receptor delta chains from one sample in a study of gamma-delta chains in newborns, infants, children. TCRdb re-called the reads through CATT. The data hold 5,500 to 6,500 delta-chain clones, with roughly 2% observed a single time. Source material: blood. The receptor source for this set is a child who was a newborn, infant or young child, either healthy, febrile or measles-vaccinated (not recorded which). The CDR3 runs from the conserved cysteine through the conserved F or W. Only part of the rows carry a size: once, few, many, or a class if the clone is expanded.

CDR3	length	size	V	J
CACDTVSSWDTRQMFF	16	medium-sized	TRDV2	TRDJ3
CAFVPTSPTYWVEYTDKLIF	20	medium-sized	TRDV3	TRDJ1
CALGELGLTAYTDKLIF	17	medium-sized	TRDV1	TRDJ1
CACDTVMGDTRRNKLIF	17	medium-sized	TRDV2	TRDJ1
CACDTLGATLTAQLFF	16	few	TRDV2	TRDJ2
CACDTLLTWLGDTAQLFF	18	few	TRDV2	TRDJ2
CASCGGWSFHWGIKRTDKLIF	21	many	TRDV3	TRDJ1
CACDPLLGDTDKLIF	15	few	TRDV2	TRDJ1
CACDHLGNWDTRQMFF	16	medium-sized	TRDV2	TRDJ3
CACDTGFELVDTKDGDTRQMFF	22	.	TRDV2	TRDJ3
CACDTWGIRGSWDTRQMFF	19	medium-sized	TRDV2	TRDJ3
CACDTWGITRSWDTRQMFF	19	large	TRDV2	TRDJ3
CACDVLGDTSSWDTRQMFF	19	medium-sized	TRDV2	TRDJ3
CACDTGGYRDSWDTRQMFF	19	medium-sized	TRDV2	TRDJ3
CARDIVGESSWDTRQMFF	18	few	TRDV2	TRDJ3
CACDTVLGDFRSWDTRQMFF	20	medium-sized	TRDV2	TRDJ3
CACDPVGDNSALTAQHF	17	.	TRDV2	TRDJ2
CAYDTGGFSSWDTRQTFF	18	few	TRDV2	TRDJ3
CALGVSVLSVTDKLIF	16	few	TRDV1	TRDJ1
CACDTVRKHSWDTRQMFF	18	medium-sized	TRDV2	TRDJ3
CAGGPLGDTRWDTRQMFF	18	few	TRDV2	TRDJ3
CACDTGWGSSSWDTRQMFF	19	medium-sized	TRDV2	TRDJ3
CACDILGAALTAQLFF	16	many	TRDV2	TRDJ2
CACDGLSSWDTRQMFF	16	medium-sized	TRDV2	TRDJ3
CACDTGFYEEGPHSSWDTRQMFF	23	medium-sized	TRDV2	TRDJ3
CACDSPLGGAWDTRRIFF	18	.	TRDV2	TRDJ3
CACDLLGDTLQMFF	14	few	TRDV2	TRDJ3
CAFNVAGEPSLTAQLFF	17	medium-sized	TRDV3	TRDJ2
CACDVLGVRSWDTRQMFF	18	medium-sized	TRDV2	TRDJ3
CACDPTFTGGYSAWDTRQMFF	21	medium-sized	TRDV2	TRDJ3
CALGETLGDKREDKLIF	17	few	TRDV1	TRDJ1
CACDTGGYFSWDTRQMFF	18	medium-sized	TRDV2	TRDJ3
CACDVLGDTRDTRQMFF	17	few	TRDV2	TRDJ3